The 2 T cell receptor beta chains listed next were all sequenced from one sample in a study of T cells after yellow fever vaccination. TCRdb fed the 5' RACE reads into MiXCR, producing one record per CDR3 protein. Of more than 350,000 distinct CDR3 sequences listed, 9.5% to 13% were seen once; the top ten hold roughly 18%. Sample: PBMCs, taken on the day of the first yellow fever vaccination. These receptors were obtained from a man aged 18 to 35 who received the YFV17D yellow fever vaccine.

This clonotype has just a few counts. The chain links TRBV25-1 to TRBJ1-6, with a tentative D call TRBD1 (6 bases). This CDR3 has 14 residues. Germline loops: CDR1 MGHDK, CDR2 SYGVNS. The V end was cut by 2 bases, the J end by 9 bases, with 11 bases between. The CDR3 DNA reads TGTGCCAGCAGTGAAACAGGGTTGATTTCACCCCTCCACTTT. It specifies CASSETGLISPLHF.

The J gene is TRBJ2-6, the V gene TRBV7-9; D is possibly TRBD1 (6 bases). Per germline, CDR1 SEHNR and CDR2 FQNEAQ (reference sequence). The CDR3 contains 17 residues. The V gene lost 5 bases and the J gene lost 1 base, with 15 bases spanning the gap. CDR3 sequence: CASSGQTVLSGANVLTF. DNA for the CDR3: TGTGCCAGCAGCGGACAGACAGTCCTATCTGGGGCCAACGTCCTGACTTTC.